The sequence of this T cell receptor (beta chain) was determined in a study of blood T cell repertoires in COVID-19. The overall study: The United States, Italy and Spain provided the acute and convalescent COVID-19 samples. T cells, B-cell-depleted T cells, or PBMCs provided the cDNA or gDNA that served as material.

The CDR3 is made up of 15 amino acids. The V gene's germline CDR1 is MNHEY and CDR2 SVGAGI. V was shortened by 5 bases and J by 7 bases, with 19 bases between the two germline ends. Libraries were prepared by immunoSEQ multiplex PCR; TCRdb keeps only in-frame clonotypes and omits some of them. Of 90,000 or so clones detected, under 90% appear once; the ten largest clones hold 3% to 4%. This TCR came from a woman aged 70-85 years with acute or convalescent COVID-19. The rearrangement uses TRBV6-5 and TRBJ2-3; TRBD1 might be the D (6 bases). The specimen sequenced was peripheral blood. The CDR3 DNA follows: TGTGCCAGCAGTACTCACCGGGACATTCAAAATACGCAGTATTTT. Translating gives CASSTHRDIQNTQYF.